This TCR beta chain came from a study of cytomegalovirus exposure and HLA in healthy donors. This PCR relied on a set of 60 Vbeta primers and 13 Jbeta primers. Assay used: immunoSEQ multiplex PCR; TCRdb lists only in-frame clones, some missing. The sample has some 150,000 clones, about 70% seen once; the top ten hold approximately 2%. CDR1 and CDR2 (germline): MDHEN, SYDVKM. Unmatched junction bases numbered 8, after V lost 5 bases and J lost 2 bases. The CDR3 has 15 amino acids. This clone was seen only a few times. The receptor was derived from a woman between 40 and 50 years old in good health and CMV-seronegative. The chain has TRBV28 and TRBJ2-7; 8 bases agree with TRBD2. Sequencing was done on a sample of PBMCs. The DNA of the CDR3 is TGTGCCAGCAGTCCGGATGTAGCGGGACCCTACGAGCAGTACTTC. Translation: CASSPDVAGPYEQYF. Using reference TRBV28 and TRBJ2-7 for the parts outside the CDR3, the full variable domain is DVKVTQSSRYLVKRTGEKVFLECVQDMDHENMFWYRQDPGLGLRLIYFSYDVKMKEKGDIPEGYSVSREKKERFSLILESASTNQTSMYLCASSPDVAGPYEQYFGPGTRLTVT.